This TCR beta chain was sequenced for a study of CD8 T cells in ankylosing spondylitis. The study, taken as a whole, reports: Reports of some motif variants in reactive arthritis synovial fluid and blood predate this one. Seemingly distinctive of ankylosing spondylitis blood was a TCR beta motif formed by eight highly homologous variants.

Preparation of TCR beta libraries was done by quantitative 5'-RACE with molecular barcodes. TCRdb re-called the 5' RACE reads with MiXCR, one entry per CDR3 protein. Of approximately 400,000 distinct CDR3 sequences in the sample, more than 25% were seen once. V lost 6 bases and J lost 3; bases outside the gene matches: 5. The CDR3 contains 14 residues. The germline V gene encodes CDR1 SNHLY and CDR2 FYNNEI. As for this clonotype: Its antigen is undetermined.

Sequenced input: blood, either unsorted or a sorted T cell fraction (not recorded which). The chain combines TRBV2 with TRBJ1-5, with 7 bases identical to TRBD1. The source is a male donor with ankylosing spondylitis. CDR3 bases: TGTGCCAGCAGCAGGGGGATTAACAATCAGCCCCAGCATTTT. This sequence encodes CASSRGINNQPQHF.